This T cell receptor beta chain was sequenced during a study of OX40 agonist ivuxolimab in advanced cancers. Study-wide background: A male proportion of approximately 80% was recorded, with mean age about 60 years and range about 20 to 79. Study-wide results and limits: Among T cells, CD8+ cells averaged more expanded clones than CD4+ cells. In a subset of nonresponders, normalized T-cell clonal expansion was also low.

Sequenced by immunoSEQ multiplex PCR; TCRdb stores in-frame clones only, minus some. The profile covers over 60,000 clones, with 85% to 90% appearing a single time and 0.66% taken by the ten largest. In regard to this clone: The antigen is undetermined.

In germline, CDR1 is MNHEY, CDR2 SMNVEV (reference sequence). V gave up 2 bases and J gave up 1 base; unmatched junction bases: 4. This CDR3 region has 16 residues. The chain is built from TRBV27 and TRBJ2-7, with 11 positions matching TRBD2. This receptor was identified in an adult with an advanced solid tumor such as melanoma, head and neck, liver or kidney cancer. The material was CD4+ or CD8+ T cells sorted from blood, obtained in a trial of the OX40 agonist ivuxolimab. The CDR3 region is CASSLLAGGPSYEQYF. The DNA of the CDR3 is TGTGCCAGCAGTTTACTAGCGGGGGGCCCTTCCTACGAGCAGTACTTC.